This T cell receptor (beta chain) was captured by sequencing in a study of beta chain features in type 1 diabetes. All of the isolated RNA was reverse transcribed, so expressed TCRB transcripts were sequenced. The table came from immunoSEQ multiplex PCR; TCRdb's copy has only in-frame clones and leaves some out. The sample contains about 130,000 clones, approximately 9.2% of which appear only once. The CDR3 runs to 16 residues. V gave up 4 bases and J gave up 5 bases; unmatched junction bases: 6. The germline gives CDR1 SGHVS, CDR2 FQNEAQ. The chain carries TRBV7-8 and TRBJ2-7; 15 bases align to TRBD2. This clonotype was obtained from a man younger than 35 in good health. Material for sequencing was central memory CD4+ T cells from blood. The CDR3 region has the DNA TGTGCCAGCAGCTCGAGGACTAGCGGGGGGGCCCACGAGCAGTACTTC. This encodes CASSSRTSGGAHEQYF.